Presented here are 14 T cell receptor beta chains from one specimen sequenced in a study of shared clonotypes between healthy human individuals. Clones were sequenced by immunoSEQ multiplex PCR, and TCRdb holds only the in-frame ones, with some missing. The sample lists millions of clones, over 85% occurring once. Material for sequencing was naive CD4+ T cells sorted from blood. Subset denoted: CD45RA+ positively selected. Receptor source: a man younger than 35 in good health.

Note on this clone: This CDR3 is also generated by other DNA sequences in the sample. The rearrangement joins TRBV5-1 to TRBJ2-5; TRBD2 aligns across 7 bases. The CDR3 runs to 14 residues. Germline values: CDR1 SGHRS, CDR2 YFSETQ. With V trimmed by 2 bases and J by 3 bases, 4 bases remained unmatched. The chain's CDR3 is CASSFASGKETQYF. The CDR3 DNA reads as TGCGCCAGCAGCTTTGCTAGCGGAAAAGAGACCCAGTACTTC.

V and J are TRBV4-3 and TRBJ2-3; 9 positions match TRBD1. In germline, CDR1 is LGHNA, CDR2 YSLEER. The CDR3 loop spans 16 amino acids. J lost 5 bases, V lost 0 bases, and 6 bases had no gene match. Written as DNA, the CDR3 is TGCGCCAGCAGCCAAGAAAACAGGGGGCGCGTAGATACGCAGTATTTT. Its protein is CASSQENRGRVDTQYF.

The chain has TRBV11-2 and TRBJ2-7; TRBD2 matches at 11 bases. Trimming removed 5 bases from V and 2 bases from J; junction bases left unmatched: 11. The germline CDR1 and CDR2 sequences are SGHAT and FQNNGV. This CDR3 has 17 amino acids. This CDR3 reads CASSTTRRLAGPYEQYF. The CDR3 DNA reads TGTGCCAGCAGCACCACCAGGAGACTAGCGGGACCCTACGAGCAGTACTTC. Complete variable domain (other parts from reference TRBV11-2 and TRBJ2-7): EAGVAQSPRYKIIEKRQSVAFWCNPISGHATLYWYQQILGQGPKLLIQFQNNGVVDDSQLPKDRFSAERLKGVDSTLKIQPAKLEDSAVYLCASSTTRRLAGPYEQYFGPGTRLTVT.

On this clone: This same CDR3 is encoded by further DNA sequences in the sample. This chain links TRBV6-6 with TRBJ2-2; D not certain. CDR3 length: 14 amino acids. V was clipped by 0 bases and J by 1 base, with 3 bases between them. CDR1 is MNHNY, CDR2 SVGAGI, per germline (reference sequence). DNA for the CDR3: TGTGCCAGCAGTTACTCACAGAACACCGGGGAGCTGTTTTTT. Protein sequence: CASSYSQNTGELFF.

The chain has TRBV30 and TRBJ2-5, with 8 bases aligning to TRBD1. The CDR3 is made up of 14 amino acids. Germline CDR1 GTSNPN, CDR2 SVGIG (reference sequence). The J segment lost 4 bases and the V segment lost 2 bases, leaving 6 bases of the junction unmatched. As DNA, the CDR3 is TGTGCCTGGAGTCCGGGGACAGGACTAGAGACCCAGTACTTC. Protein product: CAWSPGTGLETQYF.

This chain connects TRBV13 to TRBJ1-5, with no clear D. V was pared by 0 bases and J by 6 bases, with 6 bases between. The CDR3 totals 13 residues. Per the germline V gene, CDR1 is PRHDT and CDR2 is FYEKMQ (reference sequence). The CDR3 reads CASSLGHGQPQHF. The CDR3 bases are TGTGCCAGCAGCTTAGGCCACGGTCAGCCCCAGCATTTT.

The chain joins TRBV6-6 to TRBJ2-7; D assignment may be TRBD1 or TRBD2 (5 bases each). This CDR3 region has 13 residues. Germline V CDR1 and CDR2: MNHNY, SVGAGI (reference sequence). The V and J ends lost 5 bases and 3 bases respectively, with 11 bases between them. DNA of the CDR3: TGTGCCAGCAGTCAGCAGGGAGTCTACGAGCAGTACTTC. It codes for CASSQQGVYEQYF.

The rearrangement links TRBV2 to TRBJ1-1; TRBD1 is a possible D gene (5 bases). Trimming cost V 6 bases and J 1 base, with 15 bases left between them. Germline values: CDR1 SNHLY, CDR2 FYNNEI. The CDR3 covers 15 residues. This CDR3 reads CASSKIWGENTEAFF. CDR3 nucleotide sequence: TGTGCCAGCAGCAAAATCTGGGGGGAGAACACTGAAGCTTTCTTT.

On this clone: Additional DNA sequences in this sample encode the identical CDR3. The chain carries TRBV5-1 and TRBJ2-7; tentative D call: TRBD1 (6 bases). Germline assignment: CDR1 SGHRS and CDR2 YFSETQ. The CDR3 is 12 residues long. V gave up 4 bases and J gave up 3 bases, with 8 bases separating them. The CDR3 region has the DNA TGCGCCAGCAGCGCGGACAGCTACGAGCAGTACTTC. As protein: CASSADSYEQYF.

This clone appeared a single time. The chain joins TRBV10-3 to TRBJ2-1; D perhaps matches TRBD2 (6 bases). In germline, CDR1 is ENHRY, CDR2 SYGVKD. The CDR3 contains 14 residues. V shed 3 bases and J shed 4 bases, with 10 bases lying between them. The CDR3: CAISDGDSYNEQFF. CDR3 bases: TGTGCCATCAGTGACGGGGACTCATACAATGAGCAGTTCTTC.

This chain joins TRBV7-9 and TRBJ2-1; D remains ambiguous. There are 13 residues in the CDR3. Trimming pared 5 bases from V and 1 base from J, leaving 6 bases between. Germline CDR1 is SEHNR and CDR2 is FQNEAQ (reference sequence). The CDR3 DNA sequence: TGTGCCAGCAGCCCCCGGTCCTACAATGAGCAGTTCTTC. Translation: CASSPRSYNEQFF.

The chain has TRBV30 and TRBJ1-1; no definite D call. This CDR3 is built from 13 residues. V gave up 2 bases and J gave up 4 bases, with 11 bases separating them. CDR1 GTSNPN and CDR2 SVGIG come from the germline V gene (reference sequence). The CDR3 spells CAWSNQVSTEAFF. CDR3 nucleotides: TGTGCCTGGAGTAACCAAGTGAGCACTGAAGCTTTCTTT. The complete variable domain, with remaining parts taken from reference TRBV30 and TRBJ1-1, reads SQTIHQWPATLVQPVGSPLSLECTVEGTSNPNLYWYRQAAGRGLQLLFYSVGIGQISSEVPQNLSASRPQDRQFILSSKKLLLSDSGFYLCAWSNQVSTEAFFGQGTRLTVV.

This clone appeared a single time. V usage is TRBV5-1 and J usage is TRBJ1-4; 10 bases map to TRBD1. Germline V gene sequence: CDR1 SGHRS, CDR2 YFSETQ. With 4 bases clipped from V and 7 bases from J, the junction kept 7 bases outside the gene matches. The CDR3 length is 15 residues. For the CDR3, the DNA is TGCGCCAGCAGCACTAGACAGGGGGCGAGTGAAAAACTGTTTTTT. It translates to CASSTRQGASEKLFF.

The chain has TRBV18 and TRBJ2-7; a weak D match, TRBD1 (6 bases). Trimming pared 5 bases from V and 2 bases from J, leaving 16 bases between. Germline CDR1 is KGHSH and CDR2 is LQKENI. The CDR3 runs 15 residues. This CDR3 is CASSSGQSWTYEQYF. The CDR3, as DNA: TGTGCCAGCTCAAGCGGACAGTCCTGGACCTACGAGCAGTACTTC.